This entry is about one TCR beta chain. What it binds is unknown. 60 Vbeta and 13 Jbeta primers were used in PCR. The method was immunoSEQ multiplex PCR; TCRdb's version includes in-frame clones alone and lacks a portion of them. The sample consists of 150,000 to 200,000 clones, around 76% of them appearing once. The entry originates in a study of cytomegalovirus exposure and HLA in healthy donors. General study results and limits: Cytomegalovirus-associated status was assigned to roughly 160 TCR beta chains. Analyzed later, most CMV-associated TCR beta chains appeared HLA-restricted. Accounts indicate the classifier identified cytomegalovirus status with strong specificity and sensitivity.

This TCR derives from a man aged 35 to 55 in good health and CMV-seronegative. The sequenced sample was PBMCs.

CDR3 loop: CASSPAGTQQETQYF. CDR3 DNA sequence: TGTGCCAGCAGCCCGGCCGGGACACAGCAAGAGACCCAGTACTTC. The chain links TRBV5-4 to TRBJ2-5; the D gene is possibly TRBD1 (6 bases). Trimming removed 4 bases at V and 2 bases at J, with 15 bases between. This CDR3 is built from 15 residues. CDR1 SGHNT and CDR2 YYREEE come from the germline V gene (reference sequence).